These T cell receptor beta chains were read from a single sample in a study of T cells in Graves' hyperthyroidism and ophthalmopathy. TCRdb re-called the multiplex PCR reads with MiXCR, one entry per CDR3 protein. The repertoire holds 500,000 to 600,000 distinct CDR3 sequences, with 46% as singletons. The sequenced sample was peripheral blood or thyroid tissue (not recorded which). Receptors originate from an adult woman with Graves' disease, either hyperthyroidism or ophthalmopathy (not recorded which). Both conserved end residues are part of each CDR3. Fields, in order: J gene, V gene, CDR3 protein.

J: TRBJ2-5; V: TRBV12-3/TRBV12-4; CDR3: CASSLFEGETQYF
J: TRBJ2-5; V: TRBV5-1; CDR3: CASSSEPSGSGETQYF
J: TRBJ1-6; V: TRBV20-1; CDR3: CSAKETGTGLSPLHF
J: TRBJ2-5; V: TRBV15; CDR3: CATTLGVAGVRTQYF
J: TRBJ1-2; V: TRBV5-4; CDR3: CASSRQGQNYGYTF
J: TRBJ1-3; V: TRBV7-2; CDR3: CASSFTDISSGNTIYF
J: TRBJ2-5; V: TRBV12-3/TRBV12-4; CDR3: CAISAPGLAGDLARETQYF
J: TRBJ1-1; V: TRBV5-5; CDR3: CASSWDSPNTEAFF
J: TRBJ1-2; V: TRBV20-1; CDR3: CSASGWNTGDDGYTF
J: TRBJ1-4; V: TRBV7-9; CDR3: CASSYTGTGSEKLFF
J: TRBJ2-5; V: TRBV20-1; CDR3: CSAKNLSPPTAGETQYF
J: TRBJ1-1; V: TRBV10-3; CDR3: CAISGSGKTEAFF
J: TRBJ2-7; V: TRBV20-1; CDR3: CSVSKGAGGRNEQYF
J: TRBJ2-5; V: TRBV24-1; CDR3: CATSDTASYQETQYF
J: TRBJ2-7; V: TRBV10-3; CDR3: CAIGTQGMIDEQYF
J: TRBJ1-1; V: TRBV29-1; CDR3: CSVAGQGTAEAFF
J: TRBJ2-5; V: TRBV9; CDR3: CASSLGGRDQETQYF
J: TRBJ2-2; V: TRBV7-2; CDR3: CASSLEQAGELFF
J: TRBJ2-7; V: TRBV15; CDR3: CATSRDLEDWEYEQYF
J: TRBJ1-2; V: TRBV7-9; CDR3: CASSSTELYGYTF
J: TRBJ1-5; V: TRBV2; CDR3: CASSEEQGYQPQHF
J: TRBJ1-1; V: TRBV2; CDR3: CASRKTGSVTEAFF
J: TRBJ2-7; V: TRBV6-5; CDR3: CASRRGAGFNEQYF
J: TRBJ1-5; V: TRBV15; CDR3: CATAQSGNQPQHF
J: TRBJ2-2; V: TRBV4-3; CDR3: CASSQAMYTGELFF
J: TRBJ1-5; V: TRBV19; CDR3: CASTQGGNGQPQHF
J: TRBJ2-5; V: TRBV20-1; CDR3: CSATQGGTQYF
J: TRBJ1-2; V: TRBV19; CDR3: CASAPWDGYGYTF
J: TRBJ2-2; V: TRBV20-1; CDR3: CSARPGSRQNTGELFF
J: TRBJ1-1; V: TRBV2; CDR3: CASRDRTGGTEAFF
J: TRBJ2-7; V: TRBV19; CDR3: CASSPRDRLLEQYF
J: TRBJ1-5; V: TRBV2; CDR3: CASSGRTGANQPQHF
J: TRBJ2-2; V: TRBV2; CDR3: CASSRGFTGELFF
J: TRBJ2-2; V: TRBV5-1; CDR3: CASSLQGRTGELFF
J: TRBJ2-7; V: TRBV2; CDR3: CASSLKNEQYF
J: TRBJ2-6; V: TRBV5-8; CDR3: CASSFGGPSSGANVLTF
J: TRBJ1-1; V: TRBV7-2; CDR3: CASSLRAEGNTEAFF
J: TRBJ2-5; V: TRBV7-2; CDR3: CASSLSAGIQETQYF
J: TRBJ1-2; V: TRBV29-1; CDR3: CSVWDVGAYGYTF
J: TRBJ1-1; V: TRBV11-2; CDR3: CASSRDRGVAFF
J: TRBJ2-7; V: TRBV2; CDR3: CASNQRGSNEQYF
J: TRBJ2-7; V: TRBV7-9; CDR3: CASSFRDNAYEQYF